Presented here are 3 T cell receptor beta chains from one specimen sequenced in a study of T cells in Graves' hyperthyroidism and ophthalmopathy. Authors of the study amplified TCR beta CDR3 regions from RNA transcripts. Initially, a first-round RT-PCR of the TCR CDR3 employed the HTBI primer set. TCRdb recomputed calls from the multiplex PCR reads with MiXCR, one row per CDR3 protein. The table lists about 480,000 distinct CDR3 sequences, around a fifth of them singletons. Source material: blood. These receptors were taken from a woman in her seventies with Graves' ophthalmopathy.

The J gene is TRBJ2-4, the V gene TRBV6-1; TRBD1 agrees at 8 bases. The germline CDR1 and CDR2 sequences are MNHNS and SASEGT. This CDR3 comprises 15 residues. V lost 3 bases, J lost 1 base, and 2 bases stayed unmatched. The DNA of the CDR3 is TGTGCCAGCAGTGACAGGGGGCAGGCCAAAAACATTCAGTACTTC. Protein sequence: CASSDRGQAKNIQYF.

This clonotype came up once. CDR3 sequence (DNA): TGCAGTGCTAGATCGGGGGAGAGCACCATATATTTT. It translates to CSARSGESTIYF. This rearrangement joins TRBV20-1 to TRBJ1-3; tentatively, D is TRBD1 (5 bases). Germline V gene sequence: CDR1 DFQATT, CDR2 SNEGSKA (reference sequence). The CDR3 contains 12 residues. V was shortened by 2 bases and J by 9 bases, with 11 bases between the two germline ends.

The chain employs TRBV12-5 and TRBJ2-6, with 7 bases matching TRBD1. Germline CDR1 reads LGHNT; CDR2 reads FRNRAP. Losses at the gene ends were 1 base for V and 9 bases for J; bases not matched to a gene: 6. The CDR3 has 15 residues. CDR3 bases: TGTGCTAGTGGTTTGGCCTCAGGGGGAATCAACGTCCTGACTTTC. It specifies CASGLASGGINVLTF.